This T cell receptor (beta chain) was recorded in a study of T cell changes during pregnancy in multiple sclerosis. The V gene lost 2 bases and the J gene lost 4 bases, with 13 bases spanning the gap. Germline values: CDR1 LNHNV, CDR2 YYDKDF (reference sequence). The CDR3 runs 15 residues. Generated by immunoSEQ multiplex PCR, the TCRdb table keeps only in-frame clones and is missing some. The sample lists about 75,000 clones; approximately 90% were seen once. This clonotype was sampled from a female donor with multiple sclerosis, enrolled in a pregnancy study. The source was CD4+ T cells from peripheral blood mononuclear cells, collected before pregnancy. The J gene is TRBJ2-3, the V gene TRBV15, with D possibly matching TRBD1 (6 bases). The CDR3 sequence is CATSRPGPGADTQYF. DNA for the CDR3: TGTGCCACCAGCAGACCGGGCCCAGGGGCAGATACGCAGTATTTT. Variable domain in full (rest from reference TRBV15 and TRBJ2-3): DAMVIQNPRYQVTQFGKPVTLSCSQTLNHNVMYWYQQKSSQAPKLLFHYYDKDFNNEADTPDNFQSRRPNTSFCFLDIRSPGLGDTAMYLCATSRPGPGADTQYFGPGTRLTVL.